A selection of T cell receptor beta chains follows, all from one sample in a study of cytomegalovirus exposure and HLA in healthy donors. Sequencing used immunoSEQ multiplex PCR; TCRdb keeps in-frame clones, though not all of them. This sample has roughly 250,000 clones, with approximately 86% found just once. The sample comprised PBMCs. These receptors all stem from a woman aged 25 to 39 in good health and CMV-seropositive. The CDR3 runs from the conserved cysteine through the conserved F or W. A D gene is named only where the DNA matches it firmly. Where a row states a size, it is once, few, many or the class of an expanded clone; other rows omit it.

TGTGCCAGTAGTAAGGACAGTTATAGCAATCAGCCCCAGCATTTT CASSKDSYSNQPQHF - TRBJ1-5 TRBV19 -
TGCGCCAGCAGCCCCTCCCTGGGACAGGGTGTACAGGCTTTCTTT CASSPSLGQGVQAFF - TRBJ1-1 TRBV5-1 TRBD1
TGTGCCATCAGTGCACTTCTAGCGGGAGACGAGCAGTACTTC CAISALLAGDEQYF once TRBJ2-7 TRBV10-3 TRBD2
TGTGCCAGTAGTACGACAGGGGGCGCGAGCGGCGAAGCTTTCTTT CASSTTGGASGEAFF - TRBJ1-1 TRBV19 TRBD1
TGTGCCAGTAGTCAAGCGGGAGAAGGCGGGGAGCTGTTTTTT CASSQAGEGGELFF - TRBJ2-2 TRBV19 TRBD2
TGCGCCAGCAGCTTGAGGCGACGGGAGGTCTCTGGGGCCAACGTCCTGACTTTC CASSLRRREVSGANVLTF once TRBJ2-6 TRBV5-1 TRBD2
TGTGCCAGCAGGGACCCGGGTCAGGGGGCTTACAATGAGCAGTTCTTC CASRDPGQGAYNEQFF - TRBJ2-1 TRBV6-6 TRBD1
TGTGCCAGCAGTTTAATGTGGGGCCGAGAGACCCAGTACTTC CASSLMWGRETQYF - TRBJ2-5 TRBV27 -
TGTGCCAGCAGCTTACGCGGACAATCCTACGAGCAGTACTTC CASSLRGQSYEQYF - TRBJ2-7 TRBV11-3 -
TGTGCCAGCAGTCCGCAGCGGGACACCAACGAGCAGTACTTC CASSPQRDTNEQYF - TRBJ2-7 TRBV27 -
TGTGCCAGCTCACCGCCGGGACAGGGGTTAGATACGCAGTATTTT CASSPPGQGLDTQYF - TRBJ2-3 TRBV18 TRBD1
TGTGCCAGCAGTTTATTTAATTCAGGGGCCCCCTACTTC CASSLFNSGAPYF once TRBJ2-5 TRBV28 -
TGTGCCATCAGTGACACAGGGGGGTTCGGCGGGGAGCTGTTTTTT CAISDTGGFGGELFF - TRBJ2-2 TRBV10-3 TRBD1
TGTGCCAGCAATTACTTTGACGAGCAGTACTTC CASNYFDEQYF - TRBJ2-7 TRBV2 -
TGCGCCAGACCTCCGGGACAGTCCTACGAGCAGTACTTC CARPPGQSYEQYF - TRBJ2-7 TRBV5-1 TRBD1
TGTGCCAGCGCAAATAGCGGGAGTGGCTTCAATGAGCAGTTCTTC CASANSGSGFNEQFF - TRBJ2-1 TRBV18 TRBD2
TGCGCCAGCAGCTGGGACAGGGAAAGCTATGGCTACACCTTC CASSWDRESYGYTF - TRBJ1-2 TRBV5-1 TRBD1
TGTGCCAGCAGCCGGACTAGCGGCAATGAGCAGTTCTTC CASSRTSGNEQFF once TRBJ2-1 TRBV11-2 TRBD2
TGCGCCAGCAGCCCCGGTCCGGGGGGCGCGGGAAATCAGCCCCAGCATTTT CASSPGPGGAGNQPQHF - TRBJ1-5 TRBV5-1 -
TGTGCCAGCAGTCCAGACAATCACGTCACCGGGGAGCTGTTTTTT CASSPDNHVTGELFF - TRBJ2-2 TRBV2 -
TGCGCCAGCAGCTTATCCGGACTAGGTTCCTACGAGCAGTACTTC CASSLSGLGSYEQYF - TRBJ2-7 TRBV4-1 TRBD2
TGTGCCAGCAGCACAGGGGGCGGACAGCCCCAGCATTTT CASSTGGGQPQHF once TRBJ1-5 TRBV27 TRBD1
TGTGCCAGCAGTGACCCTATAGCGGGAGTGGTCTACGAGCAGTACTTC CASSDPIAGVVYEQYF - TRBJ2-7 TRBV27 TRBD2